The source of this TCR beta chain is a study of control samples from healthy donors and cancer patients. A few counts support this clone. Profiling relied on immunoSEQ multiplex PCR, and the TCRdb table lists in-frame clones only, not all of them. The top ten hold almost 6% of the sample, which has more than 60,000 clones, around 90% seen once. The V and J ends lost 1 base and 6 bases, in that order; junction bases with no gene match: 14. The CDR3 runs to 18 residues. From germline, CDR1 is SEHNR and CDR2 FQNEAQ (reference sequence). The chain is built from TRBV7-9 and TRBJ2-1, with 8 positions matching TRBD1. The TCR was taken from a man between 60 and 70 years old with colorectal cancer. The material sequenced was PBMCs. In DNA, the CDR3 is TGTGCCAGCAGCTTAGGGAGTGTCTCAGGGGGCGCGGTCAATGAGCAGTTCTTC. This encodes CASSLGSVSGGAVNEQFF.